These T cell receptor beta chains were read from a single sample in a study of metastatic and nonmetastatic thyroid tumors. TCRdb re-clonotyped the PCR reads via MiXCR. Of 20,000 to 25,000 clones listed, roughly 12% are singletons. The material sequenced was blood. The source of these receptors is a female donor with papillary thyroid cancer or a benign thyroid nodule (not recorded which). Some clones in this sample may be carry-over from other donors' samples. CDR3s include the opening cysteine and the closing phenylalanine or tryptophan. D genes are given only for firm matches. Not all rows give a size; the values are once, few, many and, for expanded clones, a class.

d_gene	j_gene	abundance	v_gene	CDR3aa	CDR3nt
TRBD2	TRBJ2-7	medium-sized	TRBV6-1	CASRTSGLYEQYF	TGTGCCAGCAGGACTAGCGGGCTCTACGAGCAGTACTTC
TRBD2	TRBJ2-3	many	TRBV6-4	CASTPFAGGPDTQYF	TGTGCCAGCACCCCCTTCGCGGGAGGGCCAGATACGCAGTATTTT
-	TRBJ1-1	many	TRBV25-1	CASSEPNRAFF	TGTGCCAGCAGTGAACCCAACCGAGCTTTCTTT
-	TRBJ2-3	many	TRBV2	CASSLGRSTDTQYF	TGTGCCAGCAGTTTGGGGAGGAGCACAGATACGCAGTATTTT
-	TRBJ1-2	medium-sized	TRBV6-1	CASSEGGDWYSYGYTF	TGTGCCAGCAGTGAAGGTGGCGATTGGTACAGCTATGGCTACACCTTC
-	TRBJ2-3	many	TRBV10-3	CAISLLSSTDTQYF	TGTGCCATCAGTCTCCTTTCCAGCACAGATACGCAGTATTTT
-	TRBJ1-2	-	TRBV28	CASSILPGTKGYTF	TGTGCCAGCAGTATACTACCGGGAACCAAAGGCTACACCTTC
TRBD1	TRBJ2-5	-	TRBV10-1	CASSPNPGQGTETQYF	TGCGCCAGCAGCCCCAATCCGGGACAGGGGACAGAGACCCAGTACTTC
-	TRBJ2-5	-	TRBV10-2	CASSGHRDSETQYF	TGCGCCAGCAGTGGGCACAGGGACTCAGAGACCCAGTACTTC
-	TRBJ2-7	many	TRBV13	CASSLGARGRAYEQYF	TGTGCCAGCAGCTTAGGCGCCCGCGGTCGGGCCTACGAGCAGTACTTC
-	TRBJ1-3	many	TRBV29-1	CSVVGRGTTGGNTIYF	TGCAGCGTTGTGGGCAGGGGAACCACGGGGGGAAACACCATATATTTT
-	TRBJ2-1	many	TRBV7-3	CASSLGGVNNEQFF	TGTGCCAGCAGCTTAGGAGGGGTCAACAATGAGCAGTTCTTC
-	TRBJ2-5	-	TRBV7-9	CASIPSVGFETQYF	TGTGCCAGCATCCCGTCGGTTGGATTCGAGACCCAGTACTTC
-	TRBJ1-1	many	TRBV14	CASSQALNTEAFF	TGTGCCAGCAGCCAAGCACTAAACACTGAAGCTTTCTTT
-	TRBJ1-3	many	TRBV20-1	CSASHKGGNTIYF	TGCAGTGCTAGCCACAAAGGCGGAAACACCATATATTTT
-	TRBJ2-2	many	TRBV11-3	CASSRPRLASGTGELFF	TGTGCCAGCAGCCGGCCAAGACTGGCCTCGGGCACCGGGGAGCTGTTTTTT
-	TRBJ2-2	many	TRBV19	CASSLRTNTGELFF	TGTGCCAGTAGTTTGCGTACGAACACCGGGGAGCTGTTTTTT
TRBD2	TRBJ2-7	-	TRBV6-1	CASSQWGLAGSEQYF	TGTGCCAGCAGTCAATGGGGACTAGCGGGCTCCGAGCAGTACTTC
-	TRBJ2-7	few	TRBV12-3/TRBV12-4	CASTQRGAPYEQYF	TGTGCCAGCACCCAGCGCGGGGCGCCCTACGAGCAGTACTTC
-	TRBJ2-4	few	TRBV20-1	CSARGSGKNIQYF	TGCAGTGCTAGGGGTTCGGGAAAAAACATTCAGTACTTC
-	TRBJ1-6	few	TRBV6-5	CASSSPKGNLNF	TGTGCCAGCAGTTCCCCGAAGGGGAACCTCAACTTT
TRBD1	TRBJ1-2	many	TRBV5-1	CASRYAHGTGGKDGYTF	TGCGCCAGCAGATATGCTCACGGGACAGGGGGGAAGGATGGCTACACCTTC
-	TRBJ2-3	medium-sized	TRBV6-1	CASSTEGLADTQYF	TGTGCCAGCAGTACGGAGGGTTTGGCAGATACGCAGTATTTT
-	TRBJ1-6	once	TRBV5-4	CASSLSAARVINSPLHF	TGTGCCAGCAGCTTGTCGGCGGCCAGGGTTATTAATTCACCCCTCCACTTT
-	TRBJ1-2	few	TRBV25-1	CASSEFGRGSYGYTF	TGTGCCAGCAGTGAATTTGGCAGGGGATCCTATGGCTACACCTTC
TRBD1	TRBJ2-3	many	TRBV20-1	CSARRGLLGMTPDTQYF	TGCAGTGCTAGAAGGGGGCTTTTGGGTATGACCCCAGATACGCAGTATTTT
-	TRBJ2-1	many	TRBV3-1	CASSQGIGEQFF	TGTGCCAGCAGCCAAGGGATCGGCGAGCAGTTCTTC
-	TRBJ2-7	many	TRBV4-3	CASSQDHFSSYEQYF	TGCGCCAGCAGCCAAGATCACTTTAGCTCCTACGAGCAGTACTTC
-	TRBJ2-1	many	TRBV7-6	CASSERAVGYNEQFF	TGTGCCAGCAGTGAGAGGGCCGTGGGCTACAATGAGCAGTTCTTC
-	TRBJ2-2	medium-sized	TRBV6-4	CASSDSGAHTGELFF	TGTGCCAGCAGTGACTCGGGGGCGCACACCGGGGAGCTGTTTTTT
-	TRBJ2-1	many	TRBV11-3	CASSWGESSYNEQFF	TGTGCCAGCAGCTGGGGGGAGAGCTCCTACAATGAGCAGTTCTTC
TRBD1	TRBJ2-5	many	TRBV11-2	CASRATGTGGQETQYF	TGTGCCAGCAGGGCAACCGGGACAGGGGGTCAAGAGACCCAGTACTTC
-	TRBJ2-7	-	TRBV10-3	CAISKGSGRDQQYF	TGTGCCATCAGTAAGGGTTCGGGCAGGGACCAGCAGTACTTC
TRBD2	TRBJ2-1	many	TRBV11-1	CASTDPGTSGRAAEQFF	TGTGCCAGCACCGACCCCGGAACTAGCGGGAGGGCCGCCGAGCAGTTCTTC
-	TRBJ2-7	-	TRBV6-6	CAISYSIAEPYEQYF	TGTGCCATCAGTTACTCGATAGCTGAACCCTACGAGCAGTACTTC
-	TRBJ2-1	many	TRBV3-1	CASSQVWGNEQFF	TGTGCCAGCAGCCAAGTCTGGGGGAATGAGCAGTTCTTC
-	TRBJ1-1	many	TRBV10-1	CASSAYLFFGMWDTEAFF	TGCGCCAGCAGCGCCTATCTTTTCTTCGGGATGTGGGACACTGAAGCTTTCTTT
-	TRBJ1-1	few	TRBV7-9	CASSLGPVEDTEAFF	TGTGCCAGCAGCTTAGGCCCGGTGGAGGACACTGAAGCCTTCTTT
TRBD2	TRBJ2-7	few	TRBV6-1	CASLRGERSYEQYF	TGTGCCAGCCTCCGGGGGGAGCGCTCCTACGAGCAGTACTTC
-	TRBJ1-2	many	TRBV4-3	CASSQGRGRPTNYGYTF	TGCGCCAGCAGCCAAGGAAGAGGAAGACCTACTAACTATGGCTACACCTTC
-	TRBJ2-7	many	TRBV29-1	CSVEDKAYEQYF	TGCAGCGTTGAAGATAAAGCCTACGAGCAGTACTTC
-	TRBJ2-7	medium-sized	TRBV27	CATQAPGVYRYEQYF	TGTGCCACTCAGGCCCCTGGCGTGTATCGATACGAGCAGTACTTC
TRBD2	TRBJ2-3	many	TRBV20-1	CSASGETDTQYF	TGCAGTGCCAGCGGGGAAACAGATACGCAGTATTTT
TRBD2	TRBJ2-1	medium-sized	TRBV6-2/TRBV6-3	CASSYSAGVSGNEQFF	TGTGCCAGCAGTTACTCGGCGGGAGTGAGTGGGAATGAGCAGTTCTTC
-	TRBJ2-2	medium-sized	TRBV25-1	CASSDQNTGELFF	TGTGCCAGCAGTGACCAGAACACCGGGGAGCTGTTTTTT
TRBD2	TRBJ2-7	medium-sized	TRBV6-1	CASSEYSGSSYEQYF	TGTGCCAGCAGTGAATACAGCGGGAGCTCCTACGAGCAGTACTTC
-	TRBJ1-4	many	TRBV28	CASSPPTNEKLFF	TGTGCCAGCAGCCCCCCAACTAATGAAAAACTGTTTTTT
-	TRBJ1-6	-	TRBV6-1	CASNRDGDNSPLHF	TGTGCCAGCAATAGGGACGGAGATAATTCACCCCTCCACTTT
-	TRBJ1-3	medium-sized	TRBV12-3/TRBV12-4	CASSSQWNTIYF	TGTGCCAGCAGTTCCCAGTGGAACACCATATATTTT
-	TRBJ2-7	many	TRBV7-9	CASSLQGTYEQYF	TGTGCCAGCAGCTTGCAGGGGACCTACGAGCAGTACTTC
-	TRBJ1-1	-	TRBV18	CASSPMGGRTEAFF	TGTGCCAGCTCACCGATGGGGGGAAGAACTGAAGCTTTCTTT
-	TRBJ2-1	many	TRBV30	CAWRLRSYRNNEQFF	TGTGCCTGGAGACTACGTAGCTACAGGAACAATGAGCAGTTCTTC
-	TRBJ1-1	-	TRBV30	CAALGVDTEAFF	TGTGCCGCCCTGGGGGTGGACACTGAAGCTTTCTTT
-	TRBJ2-5	many	TRBV7-9	CASSPSVGFETQYF	TGTGCCAGCAGCCCGTCGGTGGGATTCGAGACCCAGTACTTC
-	TRBJ2-3	many	TRBV6-1	CASRLPGTAGSDTQYF	TGTGCCAGCAGACTACCCGGGACAGCGGGCTCGGATACGCAGTATTTT
-	TRBJ1-1	many	TRBV10-3	CAISESGTLGSDTEAFF	TGTGCCATCAGTGAGTCTGGGACCTTAGGCTCGGACACTGAAGCTTTCTTT
TRBD2	TRBJ2-1	many	TRBV4-2	CASSQEAGRGAEQFF	TGTGCCAGCAGCCAAGAGGCGGGGCGGGGGGCTGAGCAGTTCTTC
TRBD2	TRBJ2-6	many	TRBV4-3	CASSQGGNSGANVLTF	TGCGCCAGCAGCCAGGGAGGGAACAGTGGGGCCAACGTCCTGACTTTC